Listed here are 5 T cell receptor beta chains from one sample, sequenced in a study of T cell responses to AZD1222 COVID-19 vaccine. Repertoires were generated with immunoSEQ multiplex PCR, while TCRdb's copy carries only in-frame clones and drops some. This repertoire shows about 150,000 clones, 85% to 90% found once; its top ten account for just over 9%. The specimen comprised peripheral blood, sampled 28 days after the second AZD1222 dose. These receptor sequences come from an adult who received the AZD1222 COVID-19 vaccine.

The rearrangement links TRBV27 to TRBJ1-2; no definite D call. The ends were cut back, 3 bases at V and 0 bases at J, with 5 bases in the middle. The CDR3 extends over 13 amino acids. Germline CDR1 reads MNHEY; CDR2 reads SMNVEV (reference sequence). The CDR3 loop is CASSFRSNYGYTF. CDR3 sequence (DNA): TGTGCCAGCAGTTTTCGTTCTAACTATGGCTACACCTTC.

This chain connects TRBV9 to TRBJ2-1; the D gene is possibly TRBD2 (5 bases). Trimming left V 0 bases short and J 1 base short, with 11 bases between. This CDR3 comprises 16 residues. Per the germline V gene, CDR1 is SGDLS and CDR2 is YYNGEE. CDR3 residues: CASSVGGSSSYNEQFF. The CDR3 DNA follows: TGTGCCAGCAGCGTAGGTGGGAGTAGTTCCTACAATGAGCAGTTCTTC. Complete variable domain (other parts from reference TRBV9 and TRBJ2-1): DSGVTQTPKHLITATGQRVTLRCSPRSGDLSVYWYQQSLDQGLQFLIQYYNGEERAKGNILERFSAQQFPDLHSELNLSSLELGDSALYFCASSVGGSSSYNEQFFGPGTRLTVL.

The chain couples TRBV11-2 to TRBJ2-7; 7 bases are a match to TRBD2. In germline, CDR1 is SGHAT, CDR2 FQNNGV. CDR3 length: 15 amino acids. The ends lost 5 bases at V and 2 bases at J; junction bases unmatched: 9. The CDR3 region has the DNA TGTGCCAGCAGCCCTCTAGGGCTAGCGGCCTACGAGCAGTACTTC. Protein: CASSPLGLAAYEQYF.

The rearrangement uses TRBV27 and TRBJ2-2; 11 bases are a match to TRBD2. Germline CDR1 MNHEY, CDR2 SMNVEV (reference sequence). The trim removed 6 bases at V and 0 bases at J, leaving 6 bases unmatched. The CDR3 spans 17 residues. The CDR3 loop reads CASSRTSGYTNTGELFF. CDR3 nucleotide sequence: TGTGCCAGCAGCAGGACTAGCGGGTATACGAACACCGGGGAGCTGTTTTTT.

The chain employs TRBV5-4 and TRBJ2-5; no firm D call. The V end was cut by 2 bases, the J end by 3 bases, with 5 bases between. This CDR3 contains 12 residues. CDR1 is SGHNT and CDR2 is YYREEE in the germline V gene (reference sequence). This chain's CDR3 is CASSFPKETQYF. Written as DNA, the CDR3 is TGTGCCAGCAGCTTCCCAAAAGAGACCCAGTACTTC.